The T cell receptor beta chain under discussion was sequenced for a study of T cell changes during pregnancy in multiple sclerosis. CDR3 length equals 15 residues. V was clipped by 3 bases and J by 7 bases; unmatched bases: 8. Per the germline V gene, CDR1 is SGHTA and CDR2 is FQGNSA. Data came from immunoSEQ multiplex PCR; TCRdb stores just in-frame clones and leaves some out. The sample has about 19,000 clones, 80% to 90% seen once; the top ten hold approximately 5.5%. V is TRBV7-2 and J is TRBJ2-1; 8 bases line up with TRBD2. Sequenced here: CD8+ T cells from peripheral blood mononuclear cells, sampled in the third trimester of pregnancy. The TCR originated in a female donor in good health, enrolled as a control in a pregnancy study. The CDR3 DNA sequence: TGTGCCAGCAGCTTTCCTAGCGGGCGCGGGAATGAGCAGTTCTTC. Protein: CASSFPSGRGNEQFF. Combining the CDR3 with reference TRBV7-2 and TRBJ2-1 gives the whole variable domain GAGVSQSPSNKVTEKGKDVELRCDPISGHTALYWYRQSLGQGLEFLIYFQGNSAPDKSGLPSDRFSAERTGGSVSTLTIQRTQQEDSAVYLCASSFPSGRGNEQFFGPGTRLTVL.